This TCR beta chain originates from a study of blood T cell repertoires in COVID-19. About the research overall: The United States, Italy and Spain were the sources of the acute and convalescent COVID-19 samples. T cells, B-cell-depleted T cells, or PBMCs supplied cDNA or gDNA.

This clone was counted once. Germline CDR1 reads SNHLY; CDR2 reads FYNNEI. V shed 3 bases, J shed 7 bases, and the junction held 8 bases outside the gene matches. The CDR3 has 15 amino acids. Clones were read by immunoSEQ multiplex PCR, and TCRdb kept only the in-frame ones, dropping some. This sample has about 250,000 clones, with approximately 85% found just once. The source of this sequence is a woman aged 50 to 60 with acute COVID-19. The sample taken for sequencing was PBMCs or T cells enriched from blood (not recorded which). The gene calls are TRBV2 and TRBJ2-1, with TRBD2 matching over 8 bases. This CDR3 is CASSERGALANEQFF. CDR3 sequence (DNA): TGTGCCAGCAGTGAGCGGGGGGCCCTGGCGAATGAGCAGTTCTTC.